Below, 5 T cell receptor beta chains from the same sample are listed, as sequenced in a study of early T cells in non-severe SARS-CoV-2 infection. A single record per CDR3 protein comes from TCRdb applying MiXCR to the 5' RACE reads. In the table there are roughly 12,000 distinct CDR3 sequences, 4% to 5.5% of which are singletons. Sequenced: whole blood. Receptor source: an adult who was a healthcare worker with PCR-confirmed SARS-CoV-2 infection or an uninfected control (not recorded which).

This clonotype turned up a few times. CDR3 bases: TGTGCCAGCAGCTTTAAATCCGGGACACTCTACGAGCAGTACTTC. The encoded protein is CASSFKSGTLYEQYF. The chain employs TRBV7-2 and TRBJ2-7, with a weak D call TRBD1 (6 bases). V shed 3 bases and J shed 3 bases, with 15 bases lying between them. This CDR3 contains 15 residues. Germline CDR1 and CDR2: SGHTA and FQGNSA.

By its share, this clonotype is medium-sized. The rearrangement uses TRBV5-1 and TRBJ2-5, with 10 nucleotides matching TRBD1. Trimming cost V 1 base and J 4 bases; bases outside gene matches: 4. Germline loops: CDR1 SGHRS, CDR2 YFSETQ. The CDR3 sequence is 15 residues long. The CDR3 DNA is TGCGCCAGCAGCTTGTACCGGGACAGGGGAGAGACCCAGTACTTC. Translated, it gives CASSLYRDRGETQYF.

This clonotype rates as medium-sized. The chain couples TRBV18 to TRBJ1-1, with D tentatively TRBD1 (5 bases). Per the germline V gene, CDR1 is KGHSH and CDR2 is LQKENI. V lost 3 bases, J lost 5 bases, and 13 bases lay in between. CDR3 length: 14 amino acids. DNA of the CDR3: TGTGCCAGCTCACCTCTACAGGTTTATACTGAAGCTTTCTTT. Protein product: CASSPLQVYTEAFF.

This clonotype occurred many times. The chain combines TRBV5-1 with TRBJ2-7; D not certain. The CDR3 spans 15 residues. V lost 2 bases, J lost 5 bases, and 17 bases lay in between. Germline CDR1 SGHRS, CDR2 YFSETQ. CDR3 DNA: TGCGCCAGCAGCTTCGGTGACGCCTCTTCCCACGAGCAGTACTTC. Translated, it gives CASSFGDASSHEQYF.

By its share, this clonotype is medium-sized (0.01 to 0.1%). J is TRBJ1-1 and V is TRBV12-5, with D uncertain. Germline loops: CDR1 LGHNT, CDR2 FRNRAP. Deletions cut 4 bases from V and 10 bases from J, with 13 bases between. This CDR3 comprises 12 residues. The CDR3: CASGSITNVAFF. In DNA form, the CDR3 reads TGTGCTAGTGGTTCCATAACCAACGTAGCTTTCTTT.